This entry describes one T cell receptor beta chain. Trimming at V came to 0 bases and at J to 1 base, leaving 3 bases not matched to a gene. Per germline, CDR1 SGHRS and CDR2 YFSETQ. This CDR3 has 16 amino acids. Original analysis: Amplified reference gene primers provided the basis for estimating nucleated cell counts. The protocol was immunoSEQ multiplex PCR, while the TCRdb copy is restricted to in-frame clones and leaves out a portion. That table gives V, J and clone size, and the DNA gave D and trimming. The sample includes 270,000 or so clones, about 86% of them seen just once. These data are taken from a study of blood T cell repertoires in COVID-19. About the study: Sites in the United States, Italy and Spain provided acute and convalescent COVID-19 samples. Nucleic acid was either cDNA or gDNA, and it came from T cells, B-cell-depleted T cells, or PBMCs.

Sequencing used PBMCs or T cells enriched from blood (not recorded which). J is TRBJ2-2 and V is TRBV5-1; 7 bases fit TRBD1. This TCR came from a man aged 50-60 years who had recovered from COVID-19. CDR3: CASSLAGTVNTGELFF. CDR3 coding DNA: TGCGCCAGCAGCTTGGCCGGGACAGTGAACACCGGGGAGCTGTTTTTT.